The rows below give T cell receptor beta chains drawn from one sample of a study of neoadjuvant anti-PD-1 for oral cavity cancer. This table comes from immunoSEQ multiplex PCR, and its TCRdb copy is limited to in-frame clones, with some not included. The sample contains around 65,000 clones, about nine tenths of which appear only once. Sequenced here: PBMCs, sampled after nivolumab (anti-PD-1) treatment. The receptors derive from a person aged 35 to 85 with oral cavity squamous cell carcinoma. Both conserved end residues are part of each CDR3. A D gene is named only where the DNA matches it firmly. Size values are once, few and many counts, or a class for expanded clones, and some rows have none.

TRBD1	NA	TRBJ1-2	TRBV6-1	TGTGCCAGCAGTGAAGCGCTTCAGGGGGCCCTTCCTTACTATGGCTATGGCTACACCTTC	CASSEALQGALPYYGYGYTF
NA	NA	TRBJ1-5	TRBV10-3	TGTGCCATCAGTGACGTGGGCAGCAATCAGCCCCAGCATTTT	CAISDVGSNQPQHF
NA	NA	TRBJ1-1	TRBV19	TGTGCCAGTAGTATAAGGGGTGCGGAGCGAACAACTGAAGCTTTCTTT	CASSIRGAERTTEAFF
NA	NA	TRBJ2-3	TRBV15	TGTGCCACCAGCAGAGTAACACACGCAGATACGCAGTATTTT	CATSRVTHADTQYF
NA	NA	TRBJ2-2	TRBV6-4	TGTGCCAGCCGAGTGATGTGGAACACCGGGGAGCTGTTTTTT	CASRVMWNTGELFF
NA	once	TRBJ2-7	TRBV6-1	TGTGCCAGCAGTGAAGAGGGGAGGACTTTGAAGCAGTACTTC	CASSEEGRTLKQYF
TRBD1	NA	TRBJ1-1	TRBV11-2	TGTGCCAGCAGACAGGGGCAGGGTAGGGCTGAAGCTTTCTTT	CASRQGQGRAEAFF
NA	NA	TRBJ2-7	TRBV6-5	TGTGCCAGCAGTTACTCCAGGGGACCAGAGCAGTACTTC	CASSYSRGPEQYF
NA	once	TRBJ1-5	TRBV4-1	TGCGCCAGCAGCCAGGGTAATCAGCCCCAGCATTTT	CASSQGNQPQHF
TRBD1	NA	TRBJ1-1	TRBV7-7	TGTGCTAGCACGCAAGACAGGGCGAACACTGAAGCTTTCTTT	CASTQDRANTEAFF
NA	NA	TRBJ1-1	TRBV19	TGTGCCAGTAGTATGGGGCAGCGGAACACTGAAGCTTTCTTT	CASSMGQRNTEAFF
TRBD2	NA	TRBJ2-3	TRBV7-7	TGTGCCAGCAGGTGTAGCGGGAGAAGTGCAGATACGCAGTATTTT	CASRCSGRSADTQYF
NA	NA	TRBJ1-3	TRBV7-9	TGTGCCAGCAGCTTCGGGGGGATACACACCATATATTTT	CASSFGGIHTIYF
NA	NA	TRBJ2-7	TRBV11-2	TGTGCCAGCAGCCTCTACTACGAGCAGTACTTC	CASSLYYEQYF
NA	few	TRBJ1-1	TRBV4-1	TGCGCCAGCAGCCAGGGGATTGGGGTTAGGGACACTGAAGCTTTCTTT	CASSQGIGVRDTEAFF
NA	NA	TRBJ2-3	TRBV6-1	TGTGCCAGCAGTGAAGGGAGGGGCGGTGATACGCAGTATTTT	CASSEGRGGDTQYF
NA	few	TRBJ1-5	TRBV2	TGTGCCACCCGAGGAGGGACATTAAATCAGCCCCAGCATTTT	CATRGGTLNQPQHF
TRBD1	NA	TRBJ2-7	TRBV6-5	TGTGCCAGCAGTTACACCAGGACAGGAAACTCCTACGAGCAGTACTTC	CASSYTRTGNSYEQYF
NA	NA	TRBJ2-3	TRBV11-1	TGTGCCAGCAGCTTACGTTGGGGGGGCACAGATACGCAGTATTTT	CASSLRWGGTDTQYF
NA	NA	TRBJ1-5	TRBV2	TGTGCCAGCAGCTCCCAGGGGTTTAGCAATCAGCCCCAGCATTTT	CASSSQGFSNQPQHF
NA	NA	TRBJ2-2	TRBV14	TGTGCCAGCAACCCGACCATTGCGAACACCGGGGAGCTGTTTTTT	CASNPTIANTGELFF
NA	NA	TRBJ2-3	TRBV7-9	TGTGCCATAAACACAGATACGCAGTATTTT	CAINTDTQYF
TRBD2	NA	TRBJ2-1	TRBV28	TGTGCCAGCAGTTTGTGGACGACTAGCGGGATCCCCTACAATGAGCAGTTCTTC	CASSLWTTSGIPYNEQFF
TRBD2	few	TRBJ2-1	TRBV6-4	TGTGCCAGCAGTGAGGTAGCGGGAGGGCAGGAGCAGTTCTTC	CASSEVAGGQEQFF
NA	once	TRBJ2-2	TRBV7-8	TGTGCCAGCAGCTTGGCCAGGCCGAACACCGGGGAGCTGTTTTTT	CASSLARPNTGELFF
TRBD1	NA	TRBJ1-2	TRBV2	TGTGCCAGCAGAGAGACAGGGGGGACCTATGGCTACACCTTC	CASRETGGTYGYTF
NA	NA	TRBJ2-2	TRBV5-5	TGTGCCAGCAGCTGGACCGCGTGGGGGGTAAACACCGGGGAGCTGTTTTTT	CASSWTAWGVNTGELFF
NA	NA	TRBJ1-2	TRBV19	TGTGCCAGTAGTTCCCAACACAACTATGGCTACACCTTC	CASSSQHNYGYTF
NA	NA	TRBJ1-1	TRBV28	TGTGCCAGCAGTTTAACGGGAGGGAACACTGAAGCTTTCTTT	CASSLTGGNTEAFF
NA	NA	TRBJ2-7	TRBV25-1	TGTGCCAGCAGTCAAGGGACATTCGGGGCCTACGAGCAGTACTTC	CASSQGTFGAYEQYF